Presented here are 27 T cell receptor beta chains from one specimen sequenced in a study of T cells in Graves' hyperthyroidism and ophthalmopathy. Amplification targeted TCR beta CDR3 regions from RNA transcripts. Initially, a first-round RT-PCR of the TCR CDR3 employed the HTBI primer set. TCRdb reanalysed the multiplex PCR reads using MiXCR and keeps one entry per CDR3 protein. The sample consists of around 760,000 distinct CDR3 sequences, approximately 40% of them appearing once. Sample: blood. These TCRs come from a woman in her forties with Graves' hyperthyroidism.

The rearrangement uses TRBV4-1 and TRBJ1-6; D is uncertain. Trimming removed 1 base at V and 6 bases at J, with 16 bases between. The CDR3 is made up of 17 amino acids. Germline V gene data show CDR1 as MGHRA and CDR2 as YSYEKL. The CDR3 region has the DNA TGCGCCAGCAGCCAAGCGTCACACCCATGTATTAATTCACCCCTCCACTTT. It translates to CASSQASHPCINSPLHF.

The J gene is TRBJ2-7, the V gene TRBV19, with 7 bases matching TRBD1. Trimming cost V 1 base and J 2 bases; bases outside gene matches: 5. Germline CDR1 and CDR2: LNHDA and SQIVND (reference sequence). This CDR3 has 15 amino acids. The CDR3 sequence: CASSIVGTATYEQYF. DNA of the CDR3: TGTGCCAGTAGTATAGTAGGGACAGCTACCTACGAGCAGTACTTC.

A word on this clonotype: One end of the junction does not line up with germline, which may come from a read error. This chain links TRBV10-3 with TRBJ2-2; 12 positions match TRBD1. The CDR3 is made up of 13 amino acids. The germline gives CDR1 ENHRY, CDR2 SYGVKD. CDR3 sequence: CAISETGTGGLSF. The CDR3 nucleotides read TGTGCCATCAGTGAGACCGGGACAGGGGGCTTGTCTTTT.

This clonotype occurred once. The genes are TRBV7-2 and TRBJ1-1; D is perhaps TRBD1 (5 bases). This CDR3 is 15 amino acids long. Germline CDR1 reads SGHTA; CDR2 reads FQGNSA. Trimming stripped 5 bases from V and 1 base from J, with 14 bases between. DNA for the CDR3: TGTGCCAGCAGCGGGGGGAGTGATGCGAACACTGAAGCTTTCTTT. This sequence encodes CASSGGSDANTEAFF.

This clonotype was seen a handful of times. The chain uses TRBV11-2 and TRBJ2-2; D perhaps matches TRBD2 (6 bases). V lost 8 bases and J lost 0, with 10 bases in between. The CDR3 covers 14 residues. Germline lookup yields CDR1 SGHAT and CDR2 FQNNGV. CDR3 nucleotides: TGTGCCAGCGGGGGGTCTCCGAACACCGGGGAGCTGTTTTTT. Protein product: CASGGSPNTGELFF.

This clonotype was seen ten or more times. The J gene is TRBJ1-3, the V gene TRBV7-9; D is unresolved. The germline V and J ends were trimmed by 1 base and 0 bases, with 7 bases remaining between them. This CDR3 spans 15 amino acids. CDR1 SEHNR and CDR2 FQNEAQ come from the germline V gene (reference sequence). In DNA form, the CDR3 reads TGTGCCAGCAGCTTAGACAGCATCTCTGGAAACACCATATATTTT. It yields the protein CASSLDSISGNTIYF.

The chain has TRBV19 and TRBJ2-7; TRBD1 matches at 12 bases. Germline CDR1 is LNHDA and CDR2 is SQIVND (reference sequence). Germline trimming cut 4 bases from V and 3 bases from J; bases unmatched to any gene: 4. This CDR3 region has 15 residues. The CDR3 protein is CASSTGQGAVYEQYF. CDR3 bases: TGTGCCAGTAGTACGGGACAGGGGGCTGTCTACGAGCAGTACTTC.

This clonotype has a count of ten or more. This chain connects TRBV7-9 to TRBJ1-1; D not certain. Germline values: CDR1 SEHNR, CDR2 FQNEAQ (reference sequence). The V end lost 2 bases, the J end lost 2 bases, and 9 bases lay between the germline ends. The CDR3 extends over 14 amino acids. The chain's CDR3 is CASSLSYPNTEAFF. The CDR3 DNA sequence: TGTGCCAGCAGCTTATCGTACCCAAACACTGAAGCTTTCTTT.

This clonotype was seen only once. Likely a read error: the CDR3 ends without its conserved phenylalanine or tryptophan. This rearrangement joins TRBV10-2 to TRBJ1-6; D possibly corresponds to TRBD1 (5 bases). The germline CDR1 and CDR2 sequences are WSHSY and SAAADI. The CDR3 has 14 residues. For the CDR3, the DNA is TGTGCCAGCCACAGGAGCTCCTATAATTCACCCCTCCACGTT. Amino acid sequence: CASHRSSYNSPLHV.

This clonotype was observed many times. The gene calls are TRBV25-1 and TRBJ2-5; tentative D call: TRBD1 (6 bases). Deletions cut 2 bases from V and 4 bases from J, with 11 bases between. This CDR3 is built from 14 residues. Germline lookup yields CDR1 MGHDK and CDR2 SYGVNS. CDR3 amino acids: CASSETGRGETQYF. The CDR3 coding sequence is TGTGCCAGCAGTGAAACGGGCAGGGGAGAGACCCAGTACTTC.

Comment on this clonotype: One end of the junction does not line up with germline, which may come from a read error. The CDR3 sequence is CASSLVGPGDEVTETQYF. The CDR3 bases are TGTGCCAGCAGCTTAGTGGGCCCCGGGGACGAGGTCACAGAAACGCAGTATTTT. The J gene is TRBJ2-3, the V gene TRBV7-2, with D possibly called TRBD1 or TRBD2 (5 bases each). The CDR3 has 18 amino acids. Germline values: CDR1 SGHTA, CDR2 FQGNSA.

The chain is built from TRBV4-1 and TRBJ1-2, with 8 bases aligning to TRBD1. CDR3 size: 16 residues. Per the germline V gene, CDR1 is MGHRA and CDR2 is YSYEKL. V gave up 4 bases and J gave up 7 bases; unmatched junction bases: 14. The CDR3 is CASSPQGTGGSSGYTF. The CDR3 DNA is TGCGCCAGCAGCCCGCAAGGGACAGGAGGGTCTAGTGGCTACACCTTC.

CDR3 region: CASSYSSSGSTYEQYF. For the CDR3, the DNA is TGTGCCAGCAGTTACTCGAGTAGCGGGTCAACCTACGAGCAGTACTTC. This chain links TRBV6-5 with TRBJ2-7; 7 positions match TRBD2. The junction had 7 bases not matched to a gene; V was cut back by 0 bases and J by 2 bases. The CDR3 spans 16 residues. Per the germline V gene, CDR1 is MNHEY and CDR2 is SVGAGI.

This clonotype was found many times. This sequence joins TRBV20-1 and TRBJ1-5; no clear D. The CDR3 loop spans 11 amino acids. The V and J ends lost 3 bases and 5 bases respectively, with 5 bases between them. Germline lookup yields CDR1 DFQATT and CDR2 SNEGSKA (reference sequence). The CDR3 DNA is TGCAGTGCTAGTGTGGATCAGCCCCAGCATTTT. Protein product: CSASVDQPQHF.

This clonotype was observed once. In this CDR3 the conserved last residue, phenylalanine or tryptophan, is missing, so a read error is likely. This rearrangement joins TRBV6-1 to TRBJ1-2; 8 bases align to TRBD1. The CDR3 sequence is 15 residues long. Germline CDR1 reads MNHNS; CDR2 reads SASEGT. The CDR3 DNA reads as TGTGCCACCAGTGAATACTCAGGGGGCAACTATGGCTACACCCTC. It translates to CATSEYSGGNYGYTL.

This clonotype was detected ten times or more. The CDR3 bases are TGTGCCAGTAGGGGACAGGGTGAGACTGAAGCTTTCTTT. Residues: CASRGQGETEAFF. V and J are TRBV19 and TRBJ1-1, with 9 bases fitting TRBD1. Germline lookup yields CDR1 LNHDA and CDR2 SQIVND (reference sequence). J lost 5 bases, V lost 6 bases, and 4 bases had no gene match. The CDR3 runs to 13 residues.

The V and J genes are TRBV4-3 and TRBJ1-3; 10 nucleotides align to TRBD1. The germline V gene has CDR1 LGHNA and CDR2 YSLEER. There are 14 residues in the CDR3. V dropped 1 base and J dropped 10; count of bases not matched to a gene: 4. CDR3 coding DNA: TGCGCCAGCAGCCAAGCGGCGGGACAGGGGACCATATATTTT. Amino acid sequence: CASSQAAGQGTIYF.

CDR3: CASSYVQGSQGGYTF. The CDR3 bases are TGTGCCAGCAGTTACGTACAGGGGAGTCAGGGTGGCTACACCTTC. The rearrangement links TRBV6-5 to TRBJ1-2, with 7 positions matching TRBD1. The CDR3 covers 15 residues. V lost 2 bases, J lost 7 bases, and 10 bases stayed unmatched. The germline CDR1 and CDR2 sequences are MNHEY and SVGAGI.

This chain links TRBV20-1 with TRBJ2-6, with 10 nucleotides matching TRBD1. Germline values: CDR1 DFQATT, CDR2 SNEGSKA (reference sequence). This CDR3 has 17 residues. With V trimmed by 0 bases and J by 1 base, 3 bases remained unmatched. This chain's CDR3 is CSARDRDRGSGANVLTF. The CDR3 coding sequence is TGCAGTGCTAGAGATAGGGACAGGGGTTCTGGGGCCAACGTCCTGACTTTC.

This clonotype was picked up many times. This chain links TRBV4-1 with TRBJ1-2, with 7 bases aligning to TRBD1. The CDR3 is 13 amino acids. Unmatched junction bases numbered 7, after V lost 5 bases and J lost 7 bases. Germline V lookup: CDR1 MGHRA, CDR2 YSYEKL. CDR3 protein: CASSTTGKFGYTF. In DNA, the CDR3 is TGCGCCAGCAGCACGACAGGGAAGTTTGGCTACACCTTC.

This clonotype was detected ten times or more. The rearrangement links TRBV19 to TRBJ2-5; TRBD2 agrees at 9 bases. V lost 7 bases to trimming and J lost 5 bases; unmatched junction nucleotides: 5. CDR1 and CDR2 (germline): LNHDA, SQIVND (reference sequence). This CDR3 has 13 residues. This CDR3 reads CASTGTSRETQYF. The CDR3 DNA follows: TGTGCCAGTACTGGGACTAGCAGGGAGACCCAGTACTTC.

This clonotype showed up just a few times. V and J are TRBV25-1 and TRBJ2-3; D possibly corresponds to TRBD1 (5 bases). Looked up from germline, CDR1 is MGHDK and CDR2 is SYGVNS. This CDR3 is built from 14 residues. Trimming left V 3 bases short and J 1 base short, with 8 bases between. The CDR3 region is CASSDRAGTDTQYF. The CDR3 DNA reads TGTGCCAGCAGTGACAGGGCAGGCACAGATACGCAGTATTTT.

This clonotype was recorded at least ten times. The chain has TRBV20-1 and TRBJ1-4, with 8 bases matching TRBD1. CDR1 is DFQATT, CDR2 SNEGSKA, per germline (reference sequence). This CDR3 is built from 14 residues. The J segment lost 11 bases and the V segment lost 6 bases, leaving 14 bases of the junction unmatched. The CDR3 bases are TGCAGTGCCGGAATCCAGGGGGCACGTGGTAAACTGTTTTTT. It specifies CSAGIQGARGKLFF.

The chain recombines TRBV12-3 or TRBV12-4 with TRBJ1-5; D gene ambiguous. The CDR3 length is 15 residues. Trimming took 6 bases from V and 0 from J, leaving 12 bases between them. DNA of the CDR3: TGTGCCAGCAGCCAGTACAGTTATAGCAATCAGCCCCAGCATTTT. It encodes CASSQYSYSNQPQHF.

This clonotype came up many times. Written as DNA, the CDR3 is TGTGCCAGCAGCTTACAGGCCAGGGGGAATAATGAAAAACTGTTTTTT. This gives the protein CASSLQARGNNEKLFF. V and J are TRBV7-6 and TRBJ1-4; TRBD1 agrees at 7 bases. J was trimmed by 4 bases and V by 2 bases; bases with no gene match: 7. Germline assignment: CDR1 SGHVS and CDR2 FNYEAQ. CDR3 length: 16 amino acids.

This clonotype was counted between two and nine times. CDR3 protein: CASSQGLTGIQPPNCTEAFF. The CDR3 DNA sequence: TGTGCCAGCAGCCAAGGACTGACCGGGATCCAACCCCCGAACTGCACTGAAGCTTTCTTT. The chain has TRBV7-3 and TRBJ1-1; D is undetermined. The V and J ends lost 5 bases and 4 bases respectively, with 32 bases between them. CDR1 and CDR2 from the germline V gene are SGHTA and FQGTGA. The CDR3 extends over 20 amino acids.

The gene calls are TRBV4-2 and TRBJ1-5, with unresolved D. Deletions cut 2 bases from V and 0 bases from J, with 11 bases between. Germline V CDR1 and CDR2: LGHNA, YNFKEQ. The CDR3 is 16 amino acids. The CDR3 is CASSQSGYASNQPQHF. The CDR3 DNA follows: TGTGCCAGCAGCCAATCAGGATACGCTAGCAATCAGCCCCAGCATTTT.